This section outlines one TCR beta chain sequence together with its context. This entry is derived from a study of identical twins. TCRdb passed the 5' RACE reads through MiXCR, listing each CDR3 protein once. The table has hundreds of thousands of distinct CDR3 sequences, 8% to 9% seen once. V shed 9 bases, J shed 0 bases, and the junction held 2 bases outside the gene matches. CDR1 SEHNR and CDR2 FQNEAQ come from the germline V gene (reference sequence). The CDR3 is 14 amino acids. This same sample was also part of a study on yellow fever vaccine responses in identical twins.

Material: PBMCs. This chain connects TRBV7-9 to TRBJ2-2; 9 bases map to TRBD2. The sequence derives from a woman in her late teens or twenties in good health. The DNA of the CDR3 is TGTGCCAGTCCTAGCGGGGCGAACACCGGGGAGCTGTTTTTT. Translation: CASPSGANTGELFF.